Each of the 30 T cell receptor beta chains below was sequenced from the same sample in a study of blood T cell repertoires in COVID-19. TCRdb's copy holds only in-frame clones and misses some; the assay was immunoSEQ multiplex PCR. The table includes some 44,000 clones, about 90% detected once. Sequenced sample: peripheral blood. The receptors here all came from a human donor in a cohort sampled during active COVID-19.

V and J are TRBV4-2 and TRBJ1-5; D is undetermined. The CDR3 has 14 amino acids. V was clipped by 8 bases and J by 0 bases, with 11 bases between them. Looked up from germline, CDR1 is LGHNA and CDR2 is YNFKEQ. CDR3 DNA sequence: TGTGCCAGCGGGCCAGCAGATAGCAATCAGCCCCAGCATTTT. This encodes CASGPADSNQPQHF.

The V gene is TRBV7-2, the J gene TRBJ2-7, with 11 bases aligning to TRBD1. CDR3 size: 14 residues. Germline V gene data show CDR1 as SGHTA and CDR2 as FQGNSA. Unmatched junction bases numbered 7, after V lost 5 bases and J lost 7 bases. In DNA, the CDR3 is TGTGCCAGCAGCCTAGGACAGGGGGCTGGGGAGCAGTACTTC. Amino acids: CASSLGQGAGEQYF.

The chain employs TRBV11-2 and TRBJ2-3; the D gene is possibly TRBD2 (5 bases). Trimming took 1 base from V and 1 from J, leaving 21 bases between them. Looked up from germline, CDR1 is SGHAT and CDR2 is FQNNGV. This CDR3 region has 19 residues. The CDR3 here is CASSLGRSVWTARTDTQYF. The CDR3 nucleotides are TGTGCCAGCAGCTTAGGTAGGTCGGTGTGGACTGCTCGCACAGATACGCAGTATTTT.

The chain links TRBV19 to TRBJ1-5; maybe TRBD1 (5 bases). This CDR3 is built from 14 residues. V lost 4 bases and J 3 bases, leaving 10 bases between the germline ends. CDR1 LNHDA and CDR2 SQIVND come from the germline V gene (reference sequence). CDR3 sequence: CASSTTGHNQPQHF. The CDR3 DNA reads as TGTGCCAGTAGTACAACAGGACACAATCAGCCCCAGCATTTT.

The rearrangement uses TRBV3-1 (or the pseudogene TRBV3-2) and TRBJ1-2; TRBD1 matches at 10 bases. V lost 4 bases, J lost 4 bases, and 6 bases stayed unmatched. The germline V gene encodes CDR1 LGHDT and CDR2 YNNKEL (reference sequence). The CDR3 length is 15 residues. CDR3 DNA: TGTGCCAGCAGCCCGGGACAGGGGATGAGCTATGGCTACACCTTC. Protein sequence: CASSPGQGMSYGYTF.

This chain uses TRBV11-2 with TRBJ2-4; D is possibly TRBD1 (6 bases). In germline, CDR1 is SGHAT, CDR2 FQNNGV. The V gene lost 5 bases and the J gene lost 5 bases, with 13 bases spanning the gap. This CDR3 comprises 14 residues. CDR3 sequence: CASSVGGAENIQYF. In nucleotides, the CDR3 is TGTGCCAGCAGCGTTGGGGGCGCTGAAAACATTCAGTACTTC. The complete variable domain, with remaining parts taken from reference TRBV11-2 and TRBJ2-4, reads EAGVAQSPRYKIIEKRQSVAFWCNPISGHATLYWYQQILGQGPKLLIQFQNNGVVDDSQLPKDRFSAERLKGVDSTLKIQPAKLEDSAVYLCASSVGGAENIQYFGAGTRLSVL.

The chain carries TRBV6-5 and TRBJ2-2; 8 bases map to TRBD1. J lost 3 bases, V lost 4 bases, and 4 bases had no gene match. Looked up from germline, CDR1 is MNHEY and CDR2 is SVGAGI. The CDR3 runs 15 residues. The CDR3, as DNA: TGTGCCAGCAGTTCCCCGACAGGGGACACCGGGGAGCTGTTTTTT. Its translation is CASSSPTGDTGELFF.

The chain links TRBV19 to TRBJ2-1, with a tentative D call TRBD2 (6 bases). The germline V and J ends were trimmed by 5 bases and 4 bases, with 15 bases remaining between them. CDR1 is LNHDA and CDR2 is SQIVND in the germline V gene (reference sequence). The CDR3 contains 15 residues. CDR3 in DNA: TGTGCCAGTAGTGAATTGGACTACTCATACAATGAGCAGTTCTTC. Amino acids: CASSELDYSYNEQFF.

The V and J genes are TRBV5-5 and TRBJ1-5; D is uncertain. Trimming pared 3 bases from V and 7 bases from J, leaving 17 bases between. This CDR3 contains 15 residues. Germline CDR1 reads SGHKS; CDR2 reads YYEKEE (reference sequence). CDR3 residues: CASSWAPRGDQPQHF. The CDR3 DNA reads TGTGCCAGCAGCTGGGCTCCCCGGGGAGACCAGCCCCAGCATTTT.

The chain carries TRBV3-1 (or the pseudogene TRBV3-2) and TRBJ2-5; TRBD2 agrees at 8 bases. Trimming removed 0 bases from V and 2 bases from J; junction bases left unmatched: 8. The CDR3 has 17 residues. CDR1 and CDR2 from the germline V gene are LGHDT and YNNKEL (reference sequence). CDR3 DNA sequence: TGTGCCAGCAGCCAAGACCTCGGACTAGCCACGCAAGAGACCCAGTACTTC. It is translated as CASSQDLGLATQETQYF.

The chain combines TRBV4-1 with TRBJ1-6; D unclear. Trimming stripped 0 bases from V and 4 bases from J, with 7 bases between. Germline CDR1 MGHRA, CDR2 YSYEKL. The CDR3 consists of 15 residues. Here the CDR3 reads CASSQERIYNSPLHF. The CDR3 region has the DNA TGCGCCAGCAGCCAAGAGAGAATTTATAATTCACCCCTCCACTTT.

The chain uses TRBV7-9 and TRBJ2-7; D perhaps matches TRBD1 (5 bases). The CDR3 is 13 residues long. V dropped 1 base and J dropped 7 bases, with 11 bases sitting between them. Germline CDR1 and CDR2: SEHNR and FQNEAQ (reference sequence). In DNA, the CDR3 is TGTGCCAGCAGCTTAGGCGCAGGGCGGGAGCAGTACTTC. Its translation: CASSLGAGREQYF.

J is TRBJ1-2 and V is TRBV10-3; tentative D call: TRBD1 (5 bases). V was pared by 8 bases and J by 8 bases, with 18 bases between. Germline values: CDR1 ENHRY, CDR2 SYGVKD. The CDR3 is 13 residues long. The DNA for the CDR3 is TGTGCCATCCATCAACCTCCAGGGATGGGCTACACCTTC. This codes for CAIHQPPGMGYTF.

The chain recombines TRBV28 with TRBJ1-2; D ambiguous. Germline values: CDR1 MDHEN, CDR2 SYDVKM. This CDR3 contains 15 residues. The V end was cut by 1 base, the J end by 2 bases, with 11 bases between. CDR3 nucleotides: TGTGCCAGCAGTTTATTTGGGCTTATAAACTATGGCTACACCTTC. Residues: CASSLFGLINYGYTF.

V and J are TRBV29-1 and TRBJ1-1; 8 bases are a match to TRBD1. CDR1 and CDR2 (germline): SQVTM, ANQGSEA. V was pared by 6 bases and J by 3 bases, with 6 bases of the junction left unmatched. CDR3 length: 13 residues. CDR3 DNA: TGCAGCGTGCGGGGACAGGTGGACACTGAAGCTTTCTTT. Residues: CSVRGQVDTEAFF.

The CDR3: CASSRTGDSDTQYF. The CDR3 region has the DNA TGTGCCAGCTCACGGACAGGGGATTCAGATACGCAGTATTTT. The genes are TRBV18 and TRBJ2-3; TRBD1 aligns across 9 bases. Germline-derived CDR1 and CDR2 are KGHSH and LQKENI. CDR3 size: 14 residues. V shed 4 bases and J 4 bases; nucleotides not matched to a gene: 3.

CDR3 DNA: TGTGCCAGCAGTTACTCAGGGGGTGGTGGCTACACCTTC. Protein sequence: CASSYSGGGGYTF. V and J are TRBV6-5 and TRBJ1-2; possibly TRBD1 for D (6 bases). The CDR3 has 13 residues. Between the trimmed V and J ends, which lost 0 bases and 7 bases, there was a span of 9 bases. Germline V CDR1 and CDR2: MNHEY, SVGAGI.

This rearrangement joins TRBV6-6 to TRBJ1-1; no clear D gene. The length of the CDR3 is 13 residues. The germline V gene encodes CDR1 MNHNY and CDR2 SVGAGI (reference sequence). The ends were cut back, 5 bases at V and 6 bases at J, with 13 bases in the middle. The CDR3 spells CASSPHPVPEAFF. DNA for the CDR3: TGTGCCAGCAGTCCCCACCCGGTCCCTGAAGCTTTCTTT.

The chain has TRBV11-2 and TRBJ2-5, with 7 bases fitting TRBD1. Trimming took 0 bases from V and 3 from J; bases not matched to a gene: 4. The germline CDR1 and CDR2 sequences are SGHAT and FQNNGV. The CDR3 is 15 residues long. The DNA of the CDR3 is TGTGCCAGCAGCTTAGAACCGGGACAGAAAGAGACCCAGTACTTC. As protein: CASSLEPGQKETQYF.

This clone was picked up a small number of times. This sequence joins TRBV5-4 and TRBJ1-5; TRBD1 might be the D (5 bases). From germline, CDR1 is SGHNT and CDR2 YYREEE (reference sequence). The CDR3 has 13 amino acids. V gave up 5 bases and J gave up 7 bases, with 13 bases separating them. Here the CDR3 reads CASSRDRGQPQHF. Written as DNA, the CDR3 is TGTGCCAGCAGTCGAGATAGGGGCCAGCCCCAGCATTTT.

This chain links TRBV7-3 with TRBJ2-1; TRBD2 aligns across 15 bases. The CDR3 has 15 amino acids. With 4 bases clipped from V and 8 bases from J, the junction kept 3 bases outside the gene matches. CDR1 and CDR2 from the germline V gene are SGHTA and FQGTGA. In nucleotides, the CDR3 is TGTGCCAGCAGCTCCGGACTAGCGGGAGGGGATGAGCAGTTCTTC. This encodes CASSSGLAGGDEQFF.

This CDR3 is CASPAGLNTIYF. For the CDR3, the DNA is TGTGCCAGCCCTGCAGGTCTGAACACCATATATTTT. The V gene is TRBV27, the J gene TRBJ1-3; no firm D call. Germline values: CDR1 MNHEY, CDR2 SMNVEV (reference sequence). This CDR3 comprises 12 residues. Trimming pared 8 bases from V and 7 bases from J, leaving 12 bases between.

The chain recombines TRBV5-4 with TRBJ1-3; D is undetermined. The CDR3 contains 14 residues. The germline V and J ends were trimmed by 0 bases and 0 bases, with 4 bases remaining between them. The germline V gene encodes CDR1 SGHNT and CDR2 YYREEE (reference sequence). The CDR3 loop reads CASSLDSSGNTIYF. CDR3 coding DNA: TGTGCCAGCAGCTTGGACAGCTCTGGAAACACCATATATTTT.

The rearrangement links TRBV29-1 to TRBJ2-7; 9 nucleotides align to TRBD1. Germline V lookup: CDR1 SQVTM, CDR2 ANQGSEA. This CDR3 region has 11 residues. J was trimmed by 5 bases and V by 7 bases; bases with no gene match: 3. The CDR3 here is CSGGQGHEQYF. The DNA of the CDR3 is TGCAGCGGGGGACAGGGCCACGAGCAGTACTTC.

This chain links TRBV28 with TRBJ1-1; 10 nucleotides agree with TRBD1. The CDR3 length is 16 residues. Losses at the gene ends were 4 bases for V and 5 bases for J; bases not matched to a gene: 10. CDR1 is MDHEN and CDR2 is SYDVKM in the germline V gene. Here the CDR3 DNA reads TGTGCCAGCAGTTCCCCAATCGGGACAGGGGTGACTGAAGCTTTCTTT. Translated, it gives CASSSPIGTGVTEAFF. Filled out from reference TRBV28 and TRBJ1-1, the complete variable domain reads DVKVTQSSRYLVKRTGEKVFLECVQDMDHENMFWYRQDPGLGLRLIYFSYDVKMKEKGDIPEGYSVSREKKERFSLILESASTNQTSMYLCASSSPIGTGVTEAFFGQGTRLTVV.

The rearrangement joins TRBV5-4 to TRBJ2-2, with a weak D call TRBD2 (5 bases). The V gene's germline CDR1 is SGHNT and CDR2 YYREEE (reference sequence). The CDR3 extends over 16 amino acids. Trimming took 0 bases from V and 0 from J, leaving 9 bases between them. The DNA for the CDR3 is TGTGCCAGCAGCTTGGGGATAGCGTCGAACACCGGGGAGCTGTTTTTT. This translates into CASSLGIASNTGELFF.

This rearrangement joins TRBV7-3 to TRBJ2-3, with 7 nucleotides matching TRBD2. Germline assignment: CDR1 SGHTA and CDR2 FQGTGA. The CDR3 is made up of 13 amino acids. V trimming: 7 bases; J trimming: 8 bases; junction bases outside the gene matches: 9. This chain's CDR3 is CASNPRGVGTQYF. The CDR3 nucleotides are TGTGCCAGCAACCCACGGGGGGTTGGTACGCAGTATTTT.

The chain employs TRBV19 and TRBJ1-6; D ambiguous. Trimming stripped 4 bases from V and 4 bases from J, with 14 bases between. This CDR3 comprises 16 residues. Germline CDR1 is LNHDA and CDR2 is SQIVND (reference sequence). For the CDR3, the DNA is TGTGCCAGTAGTAATCTCCGGGTTACTTATAATTCACCCCTCCACTTT. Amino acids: CASSNLRVTYNSPLHF.

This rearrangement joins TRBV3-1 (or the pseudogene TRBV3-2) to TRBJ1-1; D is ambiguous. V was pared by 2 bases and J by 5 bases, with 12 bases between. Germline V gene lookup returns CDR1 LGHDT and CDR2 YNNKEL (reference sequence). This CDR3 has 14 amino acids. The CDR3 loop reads CASSQSSGLTEAFF. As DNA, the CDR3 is TGTGCCAGCAGCCAATCTTCGGGGTTAACTGAAGCTTTCTTT.

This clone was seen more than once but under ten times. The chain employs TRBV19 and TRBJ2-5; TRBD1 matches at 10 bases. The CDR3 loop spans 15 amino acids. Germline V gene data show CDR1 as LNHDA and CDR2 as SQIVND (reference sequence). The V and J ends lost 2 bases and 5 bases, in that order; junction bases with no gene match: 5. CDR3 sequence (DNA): TGTGCCAGTAGTATACCCGGACAGGGGGATGAGACCCAGTACTTC. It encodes CASSIPGQGDETQYF.